This record looks at one T cell receptor beta chain sequence and its context. Its antigen is unidentified. Every bit of the isolated RNA underwent reverse transcription, so sequencing read expressed TCRB transcripts. Sequencing used immunoSEQ multiplex PCR; TCRdb keeps in-frame clones, though not all of them. Of about 270,000 clones listed, over 11% are singletons. CDR1 and CDR2 (germline): KGHSH, LQKENI. This CDR3 is 16 amino acids long. Trimming took off 2 bases at V and 4 bases at J, with 15 bases between the two ends. The sample belongs to a study of beta chain features in type 1 diabetes. Findings of the study overall: Researchers report that Type 1 diabetes patients had moderately but significantly shorter TCRB CDR3s across all four CD4+ subsets. Sampled from patients, naive, central memory and Treg TCRB repertoires appeared more similar than those sampled from healthy donors.

The specimen sequenced was naive CD4+ T cells from blood. This clonotype originated in a man aged 25 to 40 with type 1 diabetes. V and J are TRBV18 and TRBJ1-5; TRBD1 is a possible D gene (6 bases). The CDR3 region is CASSPFGQPENQPQHF. The CDR3 bases are TGTGCCAGCTCACCATTCGGACAGCCAGAAAATCAGCCCCAGCATTTT. Together with reference TRBV18 and TRBJ1-5, the CDR3 gives the full variable domain: NAGVMQNPRHLVRRRGQEARLRCSPMKGHSHVYWYRQLPEEGLKFMVYLQKENIIDESGMPKERFSAEFPKEGPSILRIQQVVRGDSAAYFCASSPFGQPENQPQHFGDGTRLSIL.